This passage covers 19 T cell receptor beta chains from one sample sequenced in a study of shared clonotypes between healthy human individuals. The method was immunoSEQ multiplex PCR; TCRdb's version includes in-frame clones alone and lacks a portion of them. In the table there are about 510,000 clones, more than 65% of which are singletons. What was sequenced was PBMCs. Receptor source: a middle-aged woman in good health. Some clones in this sample may be carry-over from other donors' samples.

The chain combines TRBV18 with TRBJ2-1, with 11 positions matching TRBD2. Germline CDR1 and CDR2: KGHSH and LQKENI. V was clipped by 5 bases and J by 4 bases; unmatched bases: 7. The CDR3 length is 16 residues. In DNA, the CDR3 is TGTGCCAGCTCAATAGCGGGAGGGCCTAGATACAATGAGCAGTTCTTC. Protein product: CASSIAGGPRYNEQFF.

The chain employs TRBV7-8 and TRBJ2-1, with D tentatively TRBD2 (6 bases). Germline CDR1 SGHVS, CDR2 FQNEAQ. The CDR3 is 15 amino acids. Trimming took 0 bases from V and 9 from J, leaving 15 bases between them. CDR3 DNA sequence: TGTGCCAGCAGCTTAGCCGCATTGGGGGGAATTGAGCAGTTCTTC. Amino acids: CASSLAALGGIEQFF. Based on the CDR3 plus reference TRBV7-8 and TRBJ2-1, the full variable domain is GAGVSQSPRYKVAKRGQDVALRCDPISGHVSLFWYQQALGQGPEFLTYFQNEAQLDKSGLPSDRFFAERPEGSVSTLKIQRTQQEDSAVYLCASSLAALGGIEQFFGPGTRLTVL.

The chain is built from TRBV7-9 and TRBJ1-2; D remains ambiguous. Germline CDR1 SEHNR, CDR2 FQNEAQ (reference sequence). The CDR3 spans 12 residues. Trimming left V 0 bases short and J 8 bases short, with 7 bases between. The CDR3 DNA follows: TGTGCCAGCAGCTTAGCGGTGGGGGGCTACACCTTC. It is translated as CASSLAVGGYTF.

The chain employs TRBV6-1 and TRBJ2-1, with TRBD2 matching 13 bases. CDR3 length: 16 residues. The germline gives CDR1 MNHNS, CDR2 SASEGT. The V and J ends lost 3 bases and 7 bases, in that order; junction bases with no gene match: 6. CDR3 coding DNA: TGTGCCAGCAGTGAGGGACTAGCGGGATTAGTAAATGAGCAGTTCTTC. Protein sequence: CASSEGLAGLVNEQFF.

This clone came up a few times. CDR3 coding DNA: TGTGCCAGCAGCCCGGAGACAGTTTCAAGCACTGAAGCTTTCTTT. Amino acid sequence: CASSPETVSSTEAFF. V gene TRBV4-2 combines with J gene TRBJ1-1; tentatively, D is TRBD1 (5 bases). CDR3 length: 15 residues. The V end lost 4 bases, the J end lost 4 bases, and 16 bases lay between the germline ends. Germline CDR1 is LGHNA and CDR2 is YNFKEQ.

J is TRBJ2-7 and V is TRBV23-1, with a weak D call TRBD1 (5 bases). TRBV23-1 is placed among ORFs of uncertain function. CDR3 size: 17 residues. Deletions cut 0 bases from V and 0 bases from J, with 15 bases between. CDR3 region: CASSQSTAYMSSYEQYF. CDR3 in DNA: TGCGCCAGCAGTCAATCGACAGCCTATATGAGCTCCTACGAGCAGTACTTC.

This chain connects TRBV2 to TRBJ1-1, with 9 bases matching TRBD1. J was trimmed by 0 bases and V by 4 bases; bases with no gene match: 12. The CDR3 runs 18 residues. Looked up from germline, CDR1 is SNHLY and CDR2 is FYNNEI. This CDR3 is CASSVSRDRVWMNTEAFF. The CDR3 DNA follows: TGTGCCAGCAGTGTATCCCGGGACAGGGTTTGGATGAACACTGAAGCTTTCTTT.

As for this clone: Compared with germline, one end of the junction differs, possibly owing to a read error. The V call is TRBV19, the J call TRBJ2-7; 8 positions match TRBD2. The CDR3 spans 13 residues. Per germline, CDR1 LNHDA and CDR2 SQIVND (reference sequence). Here the CDR3 DNA reads TGTGCCAGTAGCGGGACATCGCGGGAGGCCACGCACTTC. Protein sequence: CASSGTSREATHF.

About this clone: Additional DNA sequences in this sample encode the identical CDR3. This chain links TRBV28 with TRBJ2-7; TRBD2 agrees at 10 bases. The CDR3 contains 15 residues. Germline CDR1 reads MDHEN; CDR2 reads SYDVKM. J gave up 1 base and V 5 bases, and 5 bases lay outside the gene matches. This chain's CDR3 is CASSLLAGASYEQYF. In nucleotides, the CDR3 is TGTGCCAGCAGTCTCCTAGCGGGAGCATCCTACGAGCAGTACTTC.

The J gene is TRBJ1-5, the V gene TRBV27; D is unclear. Germline values: CDR1 MNHEY, CDR2 SMNVEV (reference sequence). The CDR3 totals 18 residues. The V end was cut by 2 bases, the J end by 0 bases, with 17 bases between. CDR3 loop: CASSLLYSVKDSNQPQHF. CDR3 DNA sequence: TGTGCCAGCAGTTTACTATATAGCGTCAAGGATAGCAATCAGCCCCAGCATTTT.

This chain uses TRBV30 with TRBJ1-6; TRBD1 aligns across 7 bases. The CDR3 covers 14 residues. Germline assignment: CDR1 GTSNPN and CDR2 SVGIG (reference sequence). The ends lost 5 bases at V and 6 bases at J; junction bases unmatched: 7. The CDR3 coding sequence is TGTGCCTGGGGTGCGGGGACAGCTAATTCACCCCTCCACTTT. It yields the protein CAWGAGTANSPLHF.

The chain employs TRBV2 and TRBJ2-5, with TRBD1 matching 7 bases. The CDR3 has 13 amino acids. The junction had 5 bases not matched to a gene; V was cut back by 7 bases and J by 3 bases. CDR1 and CDR2 (germline): SNHLY, FYNNEI. Here the CDR3 reads CASTRDSEETQYF. The CDR3 DNA sequence: TGTGCCAGCACCCGGGACAGCGAAGAGACCCAGTACTTC.

The chain recombines TRBV20-1 with TRBJ2-4; D is undetermined. Germline-derived CDR1 and CDR2 are DFQATT and SNEGSKA (reference sequence). Trimming shortened V by 5 bases and J by 11 bases, and 10 bases separated the two germline ends. The CDR3 consists of 10 residues. The CDR3 loop is CSAPNLVQYF. DNA for the CDR3: TGCAGTGCTCCCAATTTGGTTCAGTACTTC.

The chain is built from TRBV7-3 and TRBJ2-5, with 9 bases identical to TRBD2. The trim removed 5 bases at V and 4 bases at J, leaving 8 bases unmatched. CDR1 is SGHTA, CDR2 FQGTGA, per germline. The CDR3 is 15 amino acids. In DNA, the CDR3 is TGTGCCAGCAGCCCACAAGCGGGAGGTACAGAGACCCAGTACTTC. As protein: CASSPQAGGTETQYF.

The chain uses TRBV7-8 and TRBJ2-1, with D unresolved. Germline assignment: CDR1 SGHVS and CDR2 FQNEAQ. This CDR3 spans 13 amino acids. The V end was cut by 1 base, the J end by 7 bases, with 8 bases between. The CDR3 region has the DNA TGTGCCAGCAGCTTAGTGTTGGGGAATGAGCAGTTCTTC. Translation gives CASSLVLGNEQFF.

The chain joins TRBV4-1 to TRBJ2-3; 8 bases line up with TRBD2. CDR3 length equals 16 residues. Germline-derived CDR1 and CDR2 are MGHRA and YSYEKL. With 3 bases clipped from V and 6 bases from J, the junction kept 11 bases outside the gene matches. The CDR3 region is CASSQILAEIGDTQYF. The CDR3 DNA is TGCGCCAGCAGCCAGATACTAGCGGAGATAGGGGATACGCAGTATTTT.

This clone was seen at least ten times. The CDR3 nucleotides read TGCGCCAGTTCAGGGGGCACGGAGACCCAGTACTTC. Its protein is CASSGGTETQYF. The gene calls are TRBV5-1 and TRBJ2-5, with 8 bases lining up with TRBD1. Per germline, CDR1 SGHRS and CDR2 YFSETQ. The CDR3 has 12 amino acids. V shed 8 bases and J 5 bases; nucleotides not matched to a gene: 5. The complete variable domain, with remaining parts taken from reference TRBV5-1 and TRBJ2-5, reads KAGVTQTPRYLIKTRGQQVTLSCSPISGHRSVSWYQQTPGQGLQFLFEYFSETQRNKGNFPGRFSGRQFSNSRSEMNVSTLELGDSALYLCASSGGTETQYFGPGTRLLVL.

Concerning this clone itself: The sample has other DNA sequences that encode this CDR3 too. The V gene is TRBV12-5, the J gene TRBJ1-1; D gene unclear. CDR1 is LGHNT and CDR2 is FRNRAP in the germline V gene. This CDR3 is built from 13 residues. The ends were cut back, 2 bases at V and 3 bases at J, with 7 bases in the middle. The CDR3 region is CASGLNEDTEAFF. Written as DNA, the CDR3 is TGTGCTAGTGGTTTGAATGAGGACACTGAAGCTTTCTTT.

This chain connects TRBV29-1 to TRBJ2-3, with 7 bases lining up with TRBD1. Trimming at V came to 6 bases and at J to 2 bases, leaving 8 bases not matched to a gene. Germline CDR1 is SQVTM and CDR2 is ANQGSEA. This CDR3 has 14 amino acids. DNA of the CDR3: TGCAGCGTCGGGGACAGTGGCAACACAGATACGCAGTATTTT. It is translated as CSVGDSGNTDTQYF.